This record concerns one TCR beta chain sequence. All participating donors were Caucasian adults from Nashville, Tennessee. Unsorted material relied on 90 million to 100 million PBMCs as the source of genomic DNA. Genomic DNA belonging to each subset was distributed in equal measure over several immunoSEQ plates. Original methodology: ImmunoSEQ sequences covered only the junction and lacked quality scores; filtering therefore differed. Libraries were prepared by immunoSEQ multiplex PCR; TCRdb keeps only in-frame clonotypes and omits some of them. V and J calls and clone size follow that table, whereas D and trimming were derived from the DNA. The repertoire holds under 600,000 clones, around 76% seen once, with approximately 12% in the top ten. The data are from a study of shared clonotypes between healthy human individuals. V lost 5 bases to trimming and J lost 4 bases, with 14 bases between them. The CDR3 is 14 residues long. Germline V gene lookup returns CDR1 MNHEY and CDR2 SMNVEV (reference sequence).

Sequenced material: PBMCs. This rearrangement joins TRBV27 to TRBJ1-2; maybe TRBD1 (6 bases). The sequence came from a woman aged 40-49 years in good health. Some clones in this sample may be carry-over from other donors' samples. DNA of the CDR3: TGTGCCAGCAGTCCCGAGACAGGCTTCTATGGCTACACCTTC. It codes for CASSPETGFYGYTF.